The 18 T cell receptor beta chains below come from one sample, sequenced in a study of cytomegalovirus exposure and HLA in healthy donors. Researchers ran the PCR with 60 Vbeta and 13 Jbeta primers. Measured with immunoSEQ multiplex PCR; TCRdb has only the in-frame clones, and not every one. The table shows about 170,000 clones, with roughly 83% occurring only once. The sequenced sample was PBMCs. All receptors derive from a woman aged 50 to 65 in good health and CMV-seronegative.

V and J are TRBV28 and TRBJ2-5; D perhaps matches TRBD2 (5 bases). The CDR3 has 14 residues. V was clipped by 3 bases and J by 4 bases, with 12 bases between them. CDR1 and CDR2 (germline): MDHEN, SYDVKM. CDR3 sequence (DNA): TGTGCCAGCAGTTTGCCCCGGGGTAGAGAGACCCAGTACTTC. Amino acids: CASSLPRGRETQYF.

This clone occurred once. Other nucleotide sequences from this sample produce the same CDR3. The rearrangement joins TRBV9 to TRBJ1-2; tentative D call: TRBD1 (6 bases). The V and J ends lost 0 bases and 2 bases respectively, with 14 bases between them. The CDR3 totals 16 residues. CDR1 is SGDLS, CDR2 YYNGEE, per germline. The CDR3 region is CASSVGSGTLNYGYTF. The CDR3 region has the DNA TGTGCCAGCAGCGTAGGGTCTGGGACACTCAACTATGGCTACACCTTC.

The chain recombines TRBV19 with TRBJ2-7; 10 bases match TRBD1. The length of the CDR3 is 14 residues. Trimming took 5 bases from V and 5 from J; bases not matched to a gene: 6. The germline V gene has CDR1 LNHDA and CDR2 SQIVND (reference sequence). CDR3 DNA: TGTGCCAGTAGTGGATCGGGACAGGGGAACGAGCAGTACTTC. Its translation: CASSGSGQGNEQYF.

Turning to this clone: An end of the junction does not agree with germline; a read error may underlie this. The chain couples TRBV7-9 to TRBJ1-2; 7 positions agree with TRBD1. The length of the CDR3 is 14 residues. Looked up from germline, CDR1 is SEHNR and CDR2 is FQNEAQ (reference sequence). CDR3 residues: CSSSPPDRVGGYTF. The DNA for the CDR3 is TGTTCCAGCAGCCCTCCCGACAGGGTTGGTGGCTACACCTTC.

This clone was seen only a few times. The rearrangement links TRBV4-3 to TRBJ2-1; 9 nucleotides agree with TRBD1. V dropped 0 bases and J dropped 3; count of bases not matched to a gene: 3. The CDR3 sequence is 16 residues long. The germline V gene has CDR1 LGHNA and CDR2 YSLEER. In DNA form, the CDR3 reads TGCGCCAGCAGCCAAGATTGGGACAGGGTCTACAATGAGCAGTTCTTC. This translates into CASSQDWDRVYNEQFF.

The rearrangement joins TRBV9 to TRBJ2-7; 9 positions match TRBD2. V shed 0 bases and J 1 base; nucleotides not matched to a gene: 2. This CDR3 contains 15 residues. Germline CDR1 and CDR2: SGDLS and YYNGEE. CDR3: CASSVASGASYEQYF. DNA for the CDR3: TGTGCCAGCAGCGTAGCTAGCGGGGCATCCTACGAGCAGTACTTC.

V gene TRBV2 combines with J gene TRBJ2-3; the D gene is possibly TRBD1 (5 bases). V was shortened by 6 bases and J by 0 bases, with 13 bases between the two germline ends. Germline CDR1 and CDR2: SNHLY and FYNNEI. This CDR3 is built from 15 residues. Here the CDR3 DNA reads TGTGCCAGCAGAGAGCAGGGTCCTAGCACAGATACGCAGTATTTT. Protein sequence: CASREQGPSTDTQYF.

The gene calls are TRBV15 and TRBJ2-5; unclear D gene. With 3 bases removed from V and 8 bases from J, the gap between germline ends came to 10 bases. CDR1 and CDR2 from the germline V gene are LNHNV and YYDKDF (reference sequence). CDR3 size: 12 residues. This CDR3 reads CATSSTVRTQYF. In nucleotides, the CDR3 is TGTGCCACCAGCAGCACGGTGCGTACCCAGTACTTC.

The chain couples TRBV4-1 to TRBJ1-2; 8 nucleotides agree with TRBD1. Germline-derived CDR1 and CDR2 are MGHRA and YSYEKL. The V segment lost 0 bases and the J segment 8 bases; nucleotides outside the gene matches: 11. This CDR3 contains 16 residues. The CDR3 loop reads CASSQDLTGGIGGYTF. The CDR3 DNA is TGCGCCAGCAGCCAAGATCTCACAGGGGGAATAGGCGGCTACACCTTC.

The rearrangement links TRBV6-5 to TRBJ1-1, with a possible D match to TRBD1 (5 bases). V lost 0 bases, J lost 5 bases, and 10 bases lay in between. The CDR3 spans 14 residues. CDR1 MNHEY and CDR2 SVGAGI come from the germline V gene. CDR3 bases: TGTGCCAGCAGTTACTCGGGGGGGTTTACTGAAGCTTTCTTT. Encoded protein: CASSYSGGFTEAFF.

CDR3 residues: CASSLGLTSGREQFF. Written as DNA, the CDR3 is TGTGCCAGCAGCTTGGGTCTGACTAGCGGGAGAGAGCAGTTCTTC. J is TRBJ2-1 and V is TRBV7-8; 12 nucleotides agree with TRBD2. The CDR3 runs 15 residues. V gave up 3 bases and J gave up 10 bases; unmatched junction bases: 7. Germline-derived CDR1 and CDR2 are SGHVS and FQNEAQ.

The rearrangement joins TRBV15 to TRBJ1-2, with 9 nucleotides matching TRBD1. CDR1 and CDR2 from the germline V gene are LNHNV and YYDKDF (reference sequence). CDR3 length equals 19 residues. V lost 2 bases and J lost 0; bases outside the gene matches: 13. CDR3 sequence (DNA): TGTGCCACCAGCAGACTTTTCAGGACAGGGGACTCAACTAACTATGGCTACACCTTC. It codes for CATSRLFRTGDSTNYGYTF.

The CDR3 nucleotides read TGTGCCAGCAGCCCTACGACAGGGATCGGGAACACTGAAGCTTTCTTT. It translates to CASSPTTGIGNTEAFF. This chain uses TRBV27 with TRBJ1-1, with 7 positions matching TRBD1. CDR3 length: 16 residues. The V segment lost 6 bases and the J segment 1 base; nucleotides outside the gene matches: 11. In germline, CDR1 is MNHEY, CDR2 SMNVEV (reference sequence).

This clone showed up just a few times. The chain recombines TRBV2 with TRBJ1-4; D perhaps matches TRBD1 (5 bases). V lost 1 base to trimming and J lost 7 bases, with 16 bases between them. Germline-derived CDR1 and CDR2 are SNHLY and FYNNEI. The CDR3 runs to 16 residues. The CDR3 sequence: CASSEVGDSAGEKLFF. The CDR3, as DNA: TGTGCCAGCAGTGAAGTGGGGGACTCCGCCGGTGAAAAACTGTTTTTT.

This clone was counted between two and nine times. The CDR3 nucleotides read TGTGCCAGCAGTTACTCCGGACTAGAGGGTGAGACCCAGTACTTC. Translation gives CASSYSGLEGETQYF. V usage is TRBV6-5 and J usage is TRBJ2-5; 7 nucleotides line up with TRBD2. Germline V gives CDR1 MNHEY, CDR2 SVGAGI. The CDR3 runs to 15 residues. V lost 0 bases to trimming and J lost 5 bases; unmatched junction nucleotides: 6.

This clone occurred once. The rearrangement links TRBV15 to TRBJ1-4; 8 nucleotides agree with TRBD1. The CDR3 is 15 amino acids. Per germline, CDR1 LNHNV and CDR2 YYDKDF (reference sequence). V lost 2 bases to trimming and J lost 7 bases; unmatched junction nucleotides: 6. The CDR3 DNA is TGTGCCACCAGCAGAAGGGGGACAGGCGGTGAAAAACTGTTTTTT. Translating it yields CATSRRGTGGEKLFF.

This clone occurred once. The rearrangement uses TRBV2 and TRBJ2-1, with 9 nucleotides matching TRBD2. Germline V gene data show CDR1 as SNHLY and CDR2 as FYNNEI. V gave up 5 bases and J gave up 2 bases; unmatched junction bases: 7. The CDR3 is 16 residues long. CDR3 DNA: TGTGCCAGCAGTCACCGACTAGCGGCGACCTACAATGAGCAGTTCTTC. It codes for CASSHRLAATYNEQFF.

This clone was recorded once. The chain combines TRBV19 with TRBJ2-1, with 9 bases lining up with TRBD2. V gave up 0 bases and J gave up 8 bases; unmatched junction bases: 8. The germline V gene has CDR1 LNHDA and CDR2 SQIVND (reference sequence). The CDR3 length is 16 residues. CDR3 nucleotide sequence: TGTGCCAGTAGTATAGATGGTAGCGGGAGATCCTATGAGCAGTTCTTC. It specifies CASSIDGSGRSYEQFF.